This paragraph reports one TCR beta chain. Its antigen is unknown. Time point of the sample: after dendritic cell vaccination, including at tumor progression/relapse. This record comes from a study of glioma-infiltrating T cells after dendritic cell vaccination. Repertoires were generated with immunoSEQ multiplex PCR, while TCRdb's copy carries only in-frame clones and drops some. The sample has 100,000 to 120,000 clones; nearly 90% are singletons. Study-wide results and limits: No direct clonality-survival link was found; a diverse polyclonal response may matter. Longer survival after dendritic cell vaccination followed higher pretreatment TIL content.

This clonotype originated in a human donor with glioblastoma. Source: blood, taken after dendritic cell vaccination.

CDR3: CASSPATGPGVNEKLFF. The CDR3 region has the DNA TGTGCCAGCAGTCCAGCGACAGGCCCTGGGGTTAATGAAAAACTGTTTTTT. This chain uses TRBV27 with TRBJ1-4; a weak D match, TRBD1 (6 bases). Germline CDR1 MNHEY, CDR2 SMNVEV (reference sequence). The length of the CDR3 is 17 residues. Between the trimmed V and J ends, which lost 5 bases and 4 bases, there was a span of 20 bases.